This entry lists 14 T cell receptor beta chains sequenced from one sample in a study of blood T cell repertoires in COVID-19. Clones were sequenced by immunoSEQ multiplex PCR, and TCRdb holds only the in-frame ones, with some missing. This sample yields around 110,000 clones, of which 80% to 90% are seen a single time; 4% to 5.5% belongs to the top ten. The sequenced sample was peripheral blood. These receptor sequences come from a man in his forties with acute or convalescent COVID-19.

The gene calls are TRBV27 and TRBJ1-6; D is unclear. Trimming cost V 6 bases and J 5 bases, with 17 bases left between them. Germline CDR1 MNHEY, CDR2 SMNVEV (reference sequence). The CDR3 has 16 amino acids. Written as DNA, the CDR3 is TGTGCCAGCAGGGCGACGGGGATCATAAATAATTCACCCCTCCACTTT. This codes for CASRATGIINNSPLHF.

The CDR3 is CASSWSGSSDTQYF. CDR3 coding DNA: TGTGCCAGCAGTTGGAGCGGGAGTTCAGATACGCAGTATTTT. The J gene is TRBJ2-3, the V gene TRBV2; the match to TRBD2 covers 8 bases. The CDR3 sequence is 14 residues long. The V and J ends lost 5 bases and 4 bases, in that order; junction bases with no gene match: 5. The germline gives CDR1 SNHLY, CDR2 FYNNEI.

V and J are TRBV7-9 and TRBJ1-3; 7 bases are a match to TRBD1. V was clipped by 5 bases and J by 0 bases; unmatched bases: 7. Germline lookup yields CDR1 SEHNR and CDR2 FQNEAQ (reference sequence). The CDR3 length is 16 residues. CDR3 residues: CASSETGTNSGNTIYF. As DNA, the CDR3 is TGTGCCAGCAGCGAGACAGGGACCAACTCTGGAAACACCATATATTTT.

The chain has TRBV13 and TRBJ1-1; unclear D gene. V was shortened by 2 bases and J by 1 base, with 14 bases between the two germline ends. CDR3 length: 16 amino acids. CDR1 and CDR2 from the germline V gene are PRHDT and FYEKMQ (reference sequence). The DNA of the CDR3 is TGTGCCAGCAGCTTATTCCCGCAGACACGGAACACTGAAGCTTTCTTT. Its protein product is CASSLFPQTRNTEAFF.

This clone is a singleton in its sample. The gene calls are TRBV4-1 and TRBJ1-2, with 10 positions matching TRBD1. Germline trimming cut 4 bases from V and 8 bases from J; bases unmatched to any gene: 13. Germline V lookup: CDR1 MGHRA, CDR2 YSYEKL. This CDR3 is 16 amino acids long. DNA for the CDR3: TGCGCCAGCAGCCCCAGAGAGACAGGGGGCGTCTGGGGCTACACCTTC. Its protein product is CASSPRETGGVWGYTF.

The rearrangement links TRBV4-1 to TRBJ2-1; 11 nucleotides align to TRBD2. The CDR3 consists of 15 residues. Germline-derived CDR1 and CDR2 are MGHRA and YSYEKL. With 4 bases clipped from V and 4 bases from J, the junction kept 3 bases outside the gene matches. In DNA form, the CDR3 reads TGCGCCAGCAGCCCGGGACTAGCGGTTTACAATGAGCAGTTCTTC. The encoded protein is CASSPGLAVYNEQFF.

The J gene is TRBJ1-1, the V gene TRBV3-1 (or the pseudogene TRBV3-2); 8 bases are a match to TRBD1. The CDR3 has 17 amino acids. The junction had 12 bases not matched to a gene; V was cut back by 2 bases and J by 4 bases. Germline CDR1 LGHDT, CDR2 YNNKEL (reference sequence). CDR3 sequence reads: CASSQYTGQGLTTEAFF. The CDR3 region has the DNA TGTGCCAGCAGCCAATATACCGGACAGGGCCTTACCACTGAAGCTTTCTTT.

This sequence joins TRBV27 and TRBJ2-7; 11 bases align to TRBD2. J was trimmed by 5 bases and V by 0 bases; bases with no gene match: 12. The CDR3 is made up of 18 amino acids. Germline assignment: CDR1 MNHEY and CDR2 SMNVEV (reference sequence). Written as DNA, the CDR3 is TGTGCCAGCAGTTTATCCGGGACTAGCGGAACCATTTTAAACGAGCAGTACTTC. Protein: CASSLSGTSGTILNEQYF.

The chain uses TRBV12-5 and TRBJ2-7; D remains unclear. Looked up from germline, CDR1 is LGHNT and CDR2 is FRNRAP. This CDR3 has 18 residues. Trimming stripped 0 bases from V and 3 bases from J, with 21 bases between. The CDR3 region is CASGLVSTVGVFDYEQYF. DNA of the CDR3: TGTGCTAGTGGTTTGGTCAGCACTGTCGGAGTATTCGACTACGAGCAGTACTTC.

CDR3 protein: CAISDRLAGDQETQYF. The CDR3 nucleotides read TGTGCCATCAGTGACCGACTAGCGGGGGACCAAGAGACCCAGTACTTC. V usage is TRBV10-3 and J usage is TRBJ2-5, with 12 bases identical to TRBD2. Germline V lookup: CDR1 ENHRY, CDR2 SYGVKD. This CDR3 comprises 16 residues. Trimming took 3 bases from V and 0 from J; bases not matched to a gene: 2.

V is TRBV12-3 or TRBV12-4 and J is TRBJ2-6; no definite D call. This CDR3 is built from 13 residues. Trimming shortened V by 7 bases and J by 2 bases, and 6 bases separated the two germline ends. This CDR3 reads CASTFTGANVLTF. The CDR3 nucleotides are TGTGCCAGCACTTTTACTGGGGCCAACGTCCTGACTTTC.

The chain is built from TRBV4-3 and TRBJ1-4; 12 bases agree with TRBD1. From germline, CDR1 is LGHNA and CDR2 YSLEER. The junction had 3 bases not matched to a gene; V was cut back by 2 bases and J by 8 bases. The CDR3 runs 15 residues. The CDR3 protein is CASSQIGTGGEKLFF. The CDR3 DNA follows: TGCGCCAGCAGCCAAATAGGGACAGGGGGCGAAAAACTGTTTTTT.

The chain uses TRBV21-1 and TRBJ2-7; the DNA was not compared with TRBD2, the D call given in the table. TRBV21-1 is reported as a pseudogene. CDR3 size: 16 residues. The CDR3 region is CASSEGGLAGVAEQYF. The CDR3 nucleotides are TGTGCCAGCAGCGAAGGCGGACTAGCGGGAGTAGCCGAGCAGTACTTC.

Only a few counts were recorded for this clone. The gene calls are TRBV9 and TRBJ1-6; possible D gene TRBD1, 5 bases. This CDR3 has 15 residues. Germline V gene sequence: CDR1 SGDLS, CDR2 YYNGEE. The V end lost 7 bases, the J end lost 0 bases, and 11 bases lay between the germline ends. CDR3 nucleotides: TGTGCCAGCGCTGGGGCGAGCTCCTATAATTCACCCCTCCACTTT. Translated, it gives CASAGASSYNSPLHF.